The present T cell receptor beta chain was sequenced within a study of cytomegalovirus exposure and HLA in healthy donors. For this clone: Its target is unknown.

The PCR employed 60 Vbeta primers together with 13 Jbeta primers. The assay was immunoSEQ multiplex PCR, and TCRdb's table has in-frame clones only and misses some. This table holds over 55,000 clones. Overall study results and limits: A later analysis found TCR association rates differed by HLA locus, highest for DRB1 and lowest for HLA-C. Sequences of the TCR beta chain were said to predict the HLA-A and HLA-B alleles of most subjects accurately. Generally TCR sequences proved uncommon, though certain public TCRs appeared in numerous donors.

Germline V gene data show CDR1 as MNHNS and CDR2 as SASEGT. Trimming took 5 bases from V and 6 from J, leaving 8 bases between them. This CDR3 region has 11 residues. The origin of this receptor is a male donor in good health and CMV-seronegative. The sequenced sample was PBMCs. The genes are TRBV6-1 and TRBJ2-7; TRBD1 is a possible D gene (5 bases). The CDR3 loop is CASSRGREQYF. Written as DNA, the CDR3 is TGTGCCAGCAGTAGGGGTCGCGAGCAGTACTTC.